The 26 T cell receptor beta chains in this list originate from one sample, sequenced in a study of T cells in localized non-small cell lung cancer. Only in-frame clones appear in the TCRdb table, and some are missing; sequencing was by immunoSEQ multiplex PCR. The sample yields about 20,000 clones, 85% to 90% seen once. The sequenced sample was PBMCs, obtained before any cancer treatment. These receptors came from a man between 40 and 70 years old with stage II squamous cell lung carcinoma.

The chain employs TRBV2 and TRBJ2-1; weak D call: TRBD1 (5 bases). CDR3 length: 13 amino acids. With 9 bases removed from V and 4 bases from J, the gap between germline ends came to 13 bases. CDR1 is SNHLY, CDR2 FYNNEI, per germline. CDR3 region: CASTLGAYNEQFF. The DNA of the CDR3 is TGTGCCAGTACTCTAGGGGCGTACAATGAGCAGTTCTTC.

The chain recombines TRBV7-9 with TRBJ2-1; TRBD2 agrees at 8 bases. This CDR3 spans 15 amino acids. Trimming took 3 bases from V and 8 from J; bases not matched to a gene: 9. The germline V gene has CDR1 SEHNR and CDR2 FQNEAQ (reference sequence). The CDR3, as DNA: TGTGCCAGCAGCTTTAAATTAGCGGGATGGTATGAGCAGTTCTTC. It specifies CASSFKLAGWYEQFF.

J is TRBJ2-2 and V is TRBV5-4; D gene uncertain. Germline V gene sequence: CDR1 SGHNT, CDR2 YYREEE (reference sequence). Trimming cost V 3 bases and J 3 bases, with 3 bases left between them. CDR3 length equals 12 residues. Written as DNA, the CDR3 is TGTGCCAGCAGCTACGACACCGGGGAGCTGTTTTTT. Protein sequence: CASSYDTGELFF.

This clone has just one count. CDR3 region: CASSYGEGSEAFF. In DNA form, the CDR3 reads TGTGCCAGCAGTTACGGGGAGGGAAGTGAAGCTTTCTTT. The rearrangement uses TRBV6-6 and TRBJ1-1; D ambiguous. The CDR3 has 13 amino acids. The V and J ends lost 2 bases and 7 bases respectively, with 11 bases between them. Germline V CDR1 and CDR2: MNHNY, SVGAGI (reference sequence).

The chain's CDR3 is CATSRAGINYGYTF. The CDR3 DNA reads as TGTGCCACCAGCAGAGCGGGAATTAACTATGGCTACACCTTC. The V and J genes are TRBV15 and TRBJ1-2; D uncertain. Germline CDR1 and CDR2: LNHNV and YYDKDF (reference sequence). The CDR3 has 14 residues. Trimming removed 1 base at V and 1 base at J, with 7 bases between.

The V call is TRBV4-1, the J call TRBJ1-2; 8 nucleotides line up with TRBD1. V was clipped by 4 bases and J by 3 bases; unmatched bases: 4. Germline V gene lookup returns CDR1 MGHRA and CDR2 YSYEKL. The CDR3 spans 14 residues. The CDR3 DNA is TGCGCCAGCAGCCTTACAGGGGGAGACTATGGCTACACCTTC. Translating it yields CASSLTGGDYGYTF.

The chain joins TRBV5-4 to TRBJ2-3, with 8 bases lining up with TRBD2. J lost 0 bases, V lost 3 bases, and 6 bases had no gene match. The CDR3 is 16 residues long. Per the germline V gene, CDR1 is SGHNT and CDR2 is YYREEE (reference sequence). CDR3 nucleotides: TGTGCCAGCAGCTCCGTAGCGGGGCCTAGCACAGATACGCAGTATTTT. Translation: CASSSVAGPSTDTQYF.

The chain employs TRBV9 and TRBJ2-1; the D call may be TRBD1 or TRBD2 (5 bases each). CDR1 is SGDLS, CDR2 YYNGEE, per germline. V shed 4 bases and J shed 0 bases, with 14 bases lying between them. CDR3 size: 16 residues. This chain's CDR3 is CASSPREGSSYNEQFF. CDR3 sequence (DNA): TGTGCCAGCAGCCCCCGCGAGGGGAGCTCCTACAATGAGCAGTTCTTC.

V is TRBV29-1 and J is TRBJ2-2; D might be TRBD2 (5 bases). The CDR3 runs 15 residues. Germline loops: CDR1 SQVTM, CDR2 ANQGSEA. Trimming removed 3 bases from V and 8 bases from J, with 19 bases in between. CDR3 in amino acids: CSVDFGLPTNGELFF. In DNA form, the CDR3 reads TGCAGCGTTGATTTTGGACTCCCGACTAATGGGGAGCTGTTTTTT.

The CDR3 reads CASSLEGRLATNEKLFF. The DNA for the CDR3 is TGCGCCAGCAGCTTGGAGGGCAGACTTGCAACTAATGAAAAACTGTTTTTT. The rearrangement links TRBV5-1 to TRBJ1-4; D gene uncertain. Germline lookup yields CDR1 SGHRS and CDR2 YFSETQ. Trimming cost V 0 bases and J 0 bases, with 12 bases left between them. The CDR3 length is 17 residues.

This clone was counted a single time. The rearrangement uses TRBV11-2 and TRBJ1-1; D is possibly TRBD1 (5 bases). Germline V gene lookup returns CDR1 SGHAT and CDR2 FQNNGV. This CDR3 spans 17 amino acids. The V end was cut by 7 bases, the J end by 2 bases, with 23 bases between. The CDR3 bases are TGTGCCAGCACCCGGACCGGGACTCGATCATCAAACACTGAAGCTTTCTTT. Protein sequence: CASTRTGTRSSNTEAFF.

This chain uses TRBV30 with TRBJ2-1; D possibly matches TRBD1 or TRBD2 (5 bases each). Germline CDR1 is GTSNPN and CDR2 is SVGIG (reference sequence). The length of the CDR3 is 14 residues. V lost 4 bases, J lost 10 bases, and 20 bases lay in between. This CDR3 is CAWTLRGAGKEQFF. The CDR3 coding sequence is TGTGCCTGGACCCTCCGAGGGGCAGGGAAGGAGCAGTTCTTC. The entire variable domain, with the rest obtained from reference TRBV30 and TRBJ2-1, is as follows: SQTIHQWPATLVQPVGSPLSLECTVEGTSNPNLYWYRQAAGRGLQLLFYSVGIGQISSEVPQNLSASRPQDRQFILSSKKLLLSDSGFYLCAWTLRGAGKEQFFGPGTRLTVL.

The chain combines TRBV9 with TRBJ2-1; D perhaps matches TRBD1 (6 bases). Per germline, CDR1 SGDLS and CDR2 YYNGEE. The CDR3 is 15 amino acids. Trimming cost V 3 bases and J 5 bases, with 15 bases left between them. In nucleotides, the CDR3 is TGTGCCAGCAGCGCCCCATCTGACAGGAACAATGAGCAGTTCTTC. Translation: CASSAPSDRNNEQFF.

The chain has TRBV19 and TRBJ2-5; TRBD2 agrees at 7 bases. CDR3 length equals 14 residues. The trim removed 2 bases at V and 5 bases at J, leaving 5 bases unmatched. CDR1 LNHDA and CDR2 SQIVND come from the germline V gene (reference sequence). CDR3 in amino acids: CASSIRRRGETQYF. The CDR3 nucleotides are TGTGCCAGTAGTATAAGAAGGCGGGGGGAGACCCAGTACTTC.

The V call is TRBV11-2, the J call TRBJ2-2; the D gene is possibly TRBD2 (6 bases). The length of the CDR3 is 17 residues. CDR1 and CDR2 from the germline V gene are SGHAT and FQNNGV. Deletions cut 7 bases from V and 0 bases from J, with 18 bases between. The CDR3: CASIPRGAASNTGELFF. DNA for the CDR3: TGTGCCAGCATCCCTCGCGGGGCGGCTTCGAACACCGGGGAGCTGTTTTTT.

This sequence joins TRBV9 and TRBJ2-1; D is possibly TRBD2 (6 bases). Germline V gene sequence: CDR1 SGDLS, CDR2 YYNGEE. Trimming removed 2 bases at V and 0 bases at J, with 15 bases between. CDR3 length: 17 residues. The CDR3 protein is CASSVGGSGSSYNEQFF. The CDR3 DNA reads as TGTGCCAGCAGCGTCGGTGGTAGCGGAAGCTCCTACAATGAGCAGTTCTTC.

This chain links TRBV30 with TRBJ2-2; TRBD1 matches 9 bases. Germline V gives CDR1 GTSNPN, CDR2 SVGIG (reference sequence). This CDR3 comprises 15 residues. V shed 5 bases and J 3 bases; nucleotides not matched to a gene: 7. The CDR3 loop is CAWDRGTLDTGELFF. In nucleotides, the CDR3 is TGTGCCTGGGACAGGGGGACCCTGGACACCGGGGAGCTGTTTTTT.

This chain connects TRBV29-1 to TRBJ2-2; 7 positions match TRBD2. From germline, CDR1 is SQVTM and CDR2 ANQGSEA. The CDR3 sequence is 13 residues long. The junction had 9 bases not matched to a gene; V was cut back by 7 bases and J by 7 bases. CDR3 in DNA: TGCAGCGCAGCGGGACTCTTATTCGGGGAGCTGTTTTTT. Its protein is CSAAGLLFGELFF.

This chain links TRBV5-5 with TRBJ1-6; TRBD1 matches at 7 bases. Per the germline V gene, CDR1 is SGHKS and CDR2 is YYEKEE (reference sequence). There are 15 residues in the CDR3. The ends lost 6 bases at V and 6 bases at J; junction bases unmatched: 9. The CDR3 reads CASNLQGPTNSPLHF. The CDR3 coding sequence is TGTGCCAGCAACCTACAGGGGCCCACTAATTCACCCCTCCACTTT. Full variable domain (outside the CDR3, taken from reference TRBV5-5 and TRBJ1-6): DAGVTQSPTHLIKTRGQQVTLRCSPISGHKSVSWYQQVLGQGPQFIFQYYEKEERGRGNFPDRFSARQFPNYSSELNVNALLLGDSALYLCASNLQGPTNSPLHFGNGTRLTVT.

The rearrangement joins TRBV5-4 to TRBJ2-7, with TRBD2 as a possible D gene (5 bases). V was clipped by 4 bases and J by 5 bases, with 19 bases between them. The CDR3 consists of 15 residues. CDR1 is SGHNT and CDR2 is YYREEE in the germline V gene (reference sequence). CDR3 sequence: CASSPGGEGAHEQYF. The CDR3 nucleotides are TGTGCCAGCAGCCCTGGTGGTGAGGGAGCCCACGAGCAGTACTTC.

The sample holds a few counts of this clone. The chain employs TRBV25-1 and TRBJ2-1, with 9 positions matching TRBD2. Unmatched junction bases numbered 9, after V lost 5 bases and J lost 4 bases. Germline V gene data show CDR1 as MGHDK and CDR2 as SYGVNS. The CDR3 has 16 amino acids. The CDR3 DNA is TGTGCCAGCAGTCGCAGGGCGGGGGGGCTTTACAATGAGCAGTTCTTC. This codes for CASSRRAGGLYNEQFF.

This chain uses TRBV7-3 with TRBJ1-1; D is unclear. V lost 6 bases and J 1 base, leaving 9 bases between the germline ends. Germline V gene sequence: CDR1 SGHTA, CDR2 FQGTGA. This CDR3 has 13 residues. The CDR3, as DNA: TGTGCCAGCAGTAGATGGGGGAACACTGAAGCTTTCTTT. Translated, it gives CASSRWGNTEAFF.

Written as DNA, the CDR3 is TGTGCCAGCAGCCCCGAGAGTCGCAATGAGCAGTTCTTC. It translates to CASSPESRNEQFF. The gene calls are TRBV9 and TRBJ2-1; no clear D gene. Trimming removed 4 bases at V and 6 bases at J, with 11 bases between. Germline V gene data show CDR1 as SGDLS and CDR2 as YYNGEE. The CDR3 consists of 13 residues.

This clone was observed a few times. The CDR3 loop is CASSQTSRSSYNEQFF. CDR3 in DNA: TGCGCCAGCAGCCAGACTAGCAGGAGCTCCTACAATGAGCAGTTCTTC. V usage is TRBV4-3 and J usage is TRBJ2-1, with 7 bases matching TRBD2. The CDR3 extends over 16 amino acids. Germline-derived CDR1 and CDR2 are LGHNA and YSLEER. V lost 3 bases, J lost 0 bases, and 5 bases stayed unmatched.

The chain joins TRBV11-2 to TRBJ2-2; D assignment may be TRBD1 or TRBD2 (7 bases each). The CDR3 runs to 15 residues. CDR1 is SGHAT, CDR2 FQNNGV, per germline. Trimming left V 4 bases short and J 4 bases short, with 13 bases between. CDR3 loop: CASSSRGGFTGELFF. DNA of the CDR3: TGTGCCAGCAGCTCCAGGGGGGGTTTCACCGGGGAGCTGTTTTTT.

The CDR3 loop reads CASSSGQFGEQYF. The CDR3 DNA follows: TGTGCCAGCAGCTCCGGGCAGTTCGGCGAGCAGTACTTC. V gene TRBV7-3 combines with J gene TRBJ2-7; no firm D call. The CDR3 runs to 13 residues. Germline V CDR1 and CDR2: SGHTA, FQGTGA. Trimming stripped 4 bases from V and 6 bases from J, with 13 bases between.